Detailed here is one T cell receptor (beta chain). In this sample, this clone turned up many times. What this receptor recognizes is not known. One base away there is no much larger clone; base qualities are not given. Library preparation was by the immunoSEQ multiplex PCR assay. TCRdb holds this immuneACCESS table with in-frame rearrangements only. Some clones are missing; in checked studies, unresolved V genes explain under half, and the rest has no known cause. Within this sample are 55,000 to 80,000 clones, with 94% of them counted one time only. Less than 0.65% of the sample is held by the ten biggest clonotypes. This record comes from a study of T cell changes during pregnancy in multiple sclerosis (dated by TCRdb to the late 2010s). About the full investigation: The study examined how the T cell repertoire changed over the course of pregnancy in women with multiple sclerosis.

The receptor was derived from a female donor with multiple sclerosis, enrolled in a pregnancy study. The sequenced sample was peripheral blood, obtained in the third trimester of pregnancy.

The DNA sequence follows: TGCGCCAGCAGCCAGGACAGGGTTCCAGATACGCAGTATTTT. Translated, it reads CASSQDRVPDTQYF. The chain couples TRBV5-1 to TRBJ2-3, and 8 bases in between align with TRBD1. From the cysteine up to the phenylalanine, the CDR3 has a length of 14 residues. Of the read, only the CDR3 DNA is kept; its 42 bases are in frame from base 1. The germline V gene gives CDR1 as SGHRS and CDR2 as YFSETQ. The V end gives up 4 bases and the J end 4 bases, leaving 5 bases in the junction not matched to a gene.